The T cell receptor (beta chain) under discussion was sequenced for a study of blood T cells in healthy people across ages. As for the study in general: Per two T cells, template switching captured roughly one barcoded beta molecule.

This clonotype has just a few counts. The antigen is undetermined. Through a sample-barcoded 5' primer and a J-beta primer mix, a second PCR was run for about 6 to 11 cycles. A 12-random-nucleotide template-switch adaptor tagged each cDNA molecule. From the 5' RACE reads, TCRdb called clonotypes with MiXCR, one entry per CDR3 protein. Of roughly 800,000 distinct CDR3 sequences in the sample, 58% were seen once. Germline V gene lookup returns CDR1 MNHEY and CDR2 SVGEGT. V was cut by 8 bases and J by 1 base, with 8 bases left in between. The CDR3 spans 12 residues. Study outcomes and limitations: CMV infection status of these donors was not known. Naive and antigen-experienced cells could not be conclusively compared, given unsorted PBMCs.

The TCR sequence derives from a man aged 25-45 years in good health. The gene calls are TRBV6-2 or TRBV6-3 and TRBJ1-1; D remains ambiguous. The sequencing sample was made of blood. For the CDR3, the DNA is TGTGCCAGCCACGACCCGAACACTGAAGCTTTCTTT. Protein sequence: CASHDPNTEAFF.